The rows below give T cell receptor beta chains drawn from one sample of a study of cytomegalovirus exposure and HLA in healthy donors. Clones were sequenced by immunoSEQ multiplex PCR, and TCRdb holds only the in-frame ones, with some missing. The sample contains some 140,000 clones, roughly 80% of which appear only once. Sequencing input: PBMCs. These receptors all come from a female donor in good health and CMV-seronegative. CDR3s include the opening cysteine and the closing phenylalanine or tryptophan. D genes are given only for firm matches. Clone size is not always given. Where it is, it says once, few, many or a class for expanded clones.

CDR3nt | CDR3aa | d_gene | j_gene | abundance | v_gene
TGTGCCAGTAGTCTCCTGACAGGGTACACTGAAGCTTTCTTT | CASSLLTGYTEAFF | TRBD1 | TRBJ1-1 | once | TRBV19
TGTGCCAGTAGTCCCTGGGGGACAGCACAAGAGACCCAGTACTTC | CASSPWGTAQETQYF | TRBD1 | TRBJ2-5 | - | TRBV19
TGCGCCAGCAGCTTGGAGGGGGTCGCCGGATCACCCCTCCACTTT | CASSLEGVAGSPLHF | - | TRBJ1-6 | - | TRBV5-1
TGCAGCGTTGAATCCGGGAGTTACAATGAGCAGTTCTTC | CSVESGSYNEQFF | - | TRBJ2-1 | once | TRBV29-1
TGTGCCAGCAAGTACCTTGGGGGGAGCTCCTACAATGAGCAGTTCTTC | CASKYLGGSSYNEQFF | - | TRBJ2-1 | - | TRBV2
TGTGCCAGCAGTAGGGCGGGGGGGCCTCTGGAGACCCAGTACTTC | CASSRAGGPLETQYF | TRBD2 | TRBJ2-5 | - | TRBV27
TGTGCCAGCAGTGGGATGACTAGCGGGACCGGGGAGCTGTTTTTT | CASSGMTSGTGELFF | TRBD2 | TRBJ2-2 | - | TRBV2
TGTGCCAGCAGCCCTCGGACAGGTAAGTATGAGCAGTTCTTC | CASSPRTGKYEQFF | TRBD1 | TRBJ2-1 | - | TRBV7-2
TGTGCCAGCAGCTTAGATGGGGGCACATACGAGCAGTACTTC | CASSLDGGTYEQYF | - | TRBJ2-7 | once | TRBV7-2
TGTGCCAGCAGTCCCCCGACTAGCGGGTCAGGCACAGATACGCAGTATTTT | CASSPPTSGSGTDTQYF | TRBD2 | TRBJ2-3 | - | TRBV28
TGTGCCAGCAGCAGCAACTCTGGGGCCAACGTCCTGACTTTC | CASSSNSGANVLTF | - | TRBJ2-6 | once | TRBV5-4
TGTGCCAGCAGCGTAGGGGAGGGACTCTCCTACGAGCAGTACTTC | CASSVGEGLSYEQYF | TRBD2 | TRBJ2-7 | - | TRBV9
TGCGCCAGCAGCCAAGGACCTCGGGACACAGATACGCAGTATTTT | CASSQGPRDTDTQYF | - | TRBJ2-3 | - | TRBV4-1
TGTGCCAGCAGCTTAGCCGGGAATAATGAAAAACTGTTTTTT | CASSLAGNNEKLFF | - | TRBJ1-4 | - | TRBV7-2
TGTGCCAGCACCTTCAGCGGCTCTGGAAACACCATATATTTT | CASTFSGSGNTIYF | - | TRBJ1-3 | - | TRBV6-1
TGTGCCATCAAACCGGGACTAGCAACCCACGAGCAGTACTTC | CAIKPGLATHEQYF | TRBD2 | TRBJ2-7 | once | TRBV10-3
TGTGCCAGCAGTAAGCCCGGCGGGGGTAACACTGAAGCTTTCTTT | CASSKPGGGNTEAFF | - | TRBJ1-1 | - | TRBV5-4
TGTGCTAGTGGTTTATCCGGGACAGGGAAAGACTCCTATAATTCACCCCTCCACTTT | CASGLSGTGKDSYNSPLHF | TRBD1 | TRBJ1-6 | - | TRBV12-5
TGCGCCAGCAGCAGATCCGGGACTAGCGTTTACAATGAGCAGTTCTTC | CASSRSGTSVYNEQFF | TRBD2 | TRBJ2-1 | - | TRBV4-1
TGTGCCAGCAGTTTCGACCGGGACAGGGGACACTACAATGAGCAGTTCTTC | CASSFDRDRGHYNEQFF | TRBD1 | TRBJ2-1 | - | TRBV28